The rows below give T cell receptor beta chains drawn from one sample of a study of blood T cell repertoires in COVID-19. The assay was immunoSEQ multiplex PCR, and TCRdb's table has in-frame clones only and misses some. This repertoire shows tens of thousands of clones, around 90% found once; its top ten account for more than 4.5%. Sample: peripheral blood. Receptor source: a woman aged 80 or older with acute or convalescent COVID-19. The CDR3 runs from the conserved cysteine through the conserved F or W. D genes are given only for firm matches. For some rows the clone size is stated as once, few or many, or as a class when expanded; others skip it.

size,J,D,V,DNA,CDR3
.,TRBJ2-3,.,TRBV7-8,TGTGCCAGCAGCTTAGGATCGCAGGGAACAGATACGCAGTATTTT,CASSLGSQGTDTQYF
.,TRBJ2-7,TRBD2,TRBV6-1,TGTGCCAGCAGTGAGCCGGGACTAGGCTCCTACGAGCAGTACTTC,CASSEPGLGSYEQYF
.,TRBJ1-2,.,TRBV14,TGTGCCAGCAGCCCCCTGACAGTAACTTTGGACTATGGCTACACCTTC,CASSPLTVTLDYGYTF
.,TRBJ1-1,.,TRBV6-4,TGTGCCAGCAGTGCAGGATCTCAGGGGAACACTGAAGCTTTCTTT,CASSAGSQGNTEAFF
.,TRBJ1-2,.,TRBV15,TGTGCCACCAGCAGAGATAGGCAGGGAGGAAAGTATGGCTACACCTTC,CATSRDRQGGKYGYTF
few,TRBJ1-1,.,TRBV11-3,TGTGCCAGCAGTTCCCAGCGGAACACTGAAGCTTTCTTT,CASSSQRNTEAFF
.,TRBJ2-5,TRBD1,TRBV19,TGTGCCAGTAGTATCCGACAGGGGGTAGGGGAGACCCAGTACTTC,CASSIRQGVGETQYF
.,TRBJ2-1,TRBD1,TRBV29-1,TGCAGCGCTTCGGACAGGGGGAGGAATGAGCAGTTCTTC,CSASDRGRNEQFF
.,TRBJ2-1,.,TRBV7-6,TGTGCCAGCAGCCTCCGGGATTGGGAGCAGTTCTTC,CASSLRDWEQFF
.,TRBJ2-2,TRBD1,TRBV6-2/TRBV6-3,TGTGCCAGCAGTTACAAACCGGGACAGGGGATCCCCGGGGAGCTGTTTTTT,CASSYKPGQGIPGELFF
.,TRBJ2-1,TRBD2,TRBV5-1,TGCGCCAGCAGAACCGGGACTAGCCGTGATAGCTCCTACAATGAGCAGTTCTTC,CASRTGTSRDSSYNEQFF
.,TRBJ2-3,TRBD1,TRBV5-4,TGTGCCAGCACCCGGAGGCGGGACAGGGCAACAGATACGCAGTATTTT,CASTRRRDRATDTQYF
few,TRBJ1-6,TRBD1,TRBV30,TGTGCCTGGTATACCGGGACAGGGAGGTCACCCCTCCACTTT,CAWYTGTGRSPLHF
.,TRBJ2-5,.,TRBV7-3,TGTGCCAGCAGCCTTGCTAGGGGCCAAGAGACCCAGTACTTC,CASSLARGQETQYF
once,TRBJ2-1,TRBD2,TRBV3-1/TRBV3-2,TGTGCCAGCAGCCAAGGGACTAGCCCCTTGAAATACAATGAGCAGTTCTTC,CASSQGTSPLKYNEQFF
.,TRBJ2-1,TRBD2,TRBV19,TGTGCCAGTAGTCCGTTAGCGGGAGGGAGAGAGCAGTTCTTC,CASSPLAGGREQFF
.,TRBJ2-5,TRBD2,TRBV11-2,TGTGCCAGCAGCCTGCTTAGCGGGAGTGGTGATGAGACCCAGTACTTC,CASSLLSGSGDETQYF
once,TRBJ1-1,TRBD1,TRBV30,TGTGCCTGGAGTCTAACAGGGGTGAACACTGAAGCTTTCTTT,CAWSLTGVNTEAFF